This TCR beta chain was found in a study of blood T cell repertoires in COVID-19. Study-level background: From the United States, Italy and Spain came samples of acute and convalescent COVID-19.

TCRdb's copy holds only in-frame clones and misses some; the assay was immunoSEQ multiplex PCR. The sample comprises approximately 90,000 clones, around 80% of which are singletons, and about half rests with the top ten. The trim removed 8 bases at V and 0 bases at J, leaving 4 bases unmatched. Germline V CDR1 and CDR2: MDHEN, SYDVKM. The CDR3 spans 15 residues. J is TRBJ2-5 and V is TRBV28, with TRBD2 identical over 12 bases. The sequence came from a human donor in a cohort sampled during active COVID-19. The sample was peripheral blood. The CDR3, as DNA: TGTGCCAGCCTAGCGGGAGGGATGTACCAAGAGACCCAGTACTTC. Its translation: CASLAGGMYQETQYF. The full variable domain, with the rest looked up from reference TRBV28 and TRBJ2-5, is DVKVTQSSRYLVKRTGEKVFLECVQDMDHENMFWYRQDPGLGLRLIYFSYDVKMKEKGDIPEGYSVSREKKERFSLILESASTNQTSMYLCASLAGGMYQETQYFGPGTRLLVL.